A selection of T cell receptor beta chains follows, all from one sample in a study of shared clonotypes between healthy human individuals. The data were produced by immunoSEQ multiplex PCR, yet TCRdb's version contains in-frame clones alone and is incomplete. The sample lists 1.4 million or so clones, about 98.5% seen once, with 0.36% in the top ten. The sample consisted of naive CD4+ T cells sorted from blood. These TCRs come from a man younger than 45 in good health. Both conserved end residues are part of each CDR3. Fields, in order: J gene, V gene, CDR3 protein.

J: TRBJ2-7
V: TRBV5-5
CDR3: CASSLALGDRVHEQYF

J: TRBJ2-5
V: TRBV6-1
CDR3: CASSAKETQYF

J: TRBJ1-5
V: TRBV28
CDR3: CASRRARDSSNQPQHF

J: TRBJ1-1
V: TRBV11-2
CDR3: CASSSWTGLNTEAFF

J: TRBJ2-7
V: TRBV5-5
CDR3: CASSLVRDSSYEQYF

J: TRBJ1-5
V: TRBV6-1
CDR3: CASRGTGYQPQHF

J: TRBJ2-7
V: TRBV7-2
CDR3: CASSAPTGQTYEQYF

J: TRBJ2-3
V: TRBV29-1
CDR3: CSVATGTDTQYF

J: TRBJ2-7
V: TRBV9
CDR3: CASSVVPGPESHEQYF

J: TRBJ2-7
V: TRBV6-1
CDR3: CASSDRVGVYEQYF

J: TRBJ1-2
V: TRBV5-1
CDR3: CASSLDGGGYTF

J: TRBJ1-5
V: TRBV21-1
CDR3: CASSKGGRTGEYSNQPQHF

J: TRBJ2-7
V: TRBV21-1
CDR3: CASSKCDRAYEQYF

J: TRBJ2-2
V: TRBV7-6
CDR3: CASSFGTLNTGELFF

J: TRBJ2-7
V: TRBV7-2
CDR3: CASSLVPLSSYEQYF